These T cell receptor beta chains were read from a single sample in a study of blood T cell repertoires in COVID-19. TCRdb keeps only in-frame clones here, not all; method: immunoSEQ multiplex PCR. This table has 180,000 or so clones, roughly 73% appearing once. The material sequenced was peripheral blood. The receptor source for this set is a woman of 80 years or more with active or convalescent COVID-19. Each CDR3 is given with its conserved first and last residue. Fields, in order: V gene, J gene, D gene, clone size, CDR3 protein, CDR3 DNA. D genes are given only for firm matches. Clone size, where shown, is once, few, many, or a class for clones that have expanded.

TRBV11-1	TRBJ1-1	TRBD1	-	CASSYSGTGGTEAFF	TGTGCCAGCAGCTACTCCGGGACAGGAGGGACTGAAGCTTTCTTT
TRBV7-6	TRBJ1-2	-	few	CASSIPGRLGDGYTF	TGTGCCAGCAGCATACCCGGCCGCTTAGGAGACGGCTACACCTTC
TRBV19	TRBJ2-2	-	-	CASSMTRVGELFF	TGTGCCAGTAGTATGACTAGAGTCGGGGAGCTGTTTTTT
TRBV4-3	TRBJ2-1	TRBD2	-	CASSHIAGGEQFF	TGCGCCAGCAGCCACATAGCGGGAGGTGAGCAGTTCTTC
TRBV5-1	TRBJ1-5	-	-	CASSTGGEGQPQHF	TGCGCCAGCAGCACGGGAGGGGAGGGTCAGCCCCAGCATTTT
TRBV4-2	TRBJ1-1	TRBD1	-	CASSQETRGRTEAFF	TGTGCCAGCAGCCAAGAAACCAGGGGGCGAACTGAAGCTTTCTTT
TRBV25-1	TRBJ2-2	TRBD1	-	CASSPGQGIGGELFF	TGTGCCAGCAGCCCCGGACAGGGAATAGGAGGGGAGCTGTTTTTT
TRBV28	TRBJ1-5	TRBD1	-	CASAHRGGQPQHF	TGTGCCAGCGCTCACAGGGGTGGGCAGCCCCAGCATTTT
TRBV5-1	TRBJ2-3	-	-	CASSLAVADTQYF	TGCGCCAGCAGCTTGGCGGTCGCGGATACGCAGTATTTT
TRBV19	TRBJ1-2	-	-	CASSKEGWTRDGYTF	TGTGCCAGTAGTAAGGAAGGTTGGACACGAGATGGCTACACCTTC
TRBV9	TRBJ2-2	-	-	CASSVDYTGELFF	TGTGCCAGCAGCGTAGACTACACCGGGGAGCTGTTTTTT
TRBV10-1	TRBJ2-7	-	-	CASSNRRLAPYEQYF	TGCGCCAGCAGCAACAGGCGGCTCGCACCCTACGAGCAGTACTTC
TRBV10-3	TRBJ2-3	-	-	CAISESRIGREDTQYF	TGTGCCATCAGTGAGTCAAGAATTGGGAGAGAGGATACGCAGTATTTT
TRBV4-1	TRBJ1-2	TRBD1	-	CASSQVGTGGNYGYTF	TGCGCCAGCAGCCAAGTTGGGACAGGTGGAAACTATGGCTACACCTTC
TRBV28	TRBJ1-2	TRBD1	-	CASSLGEDRVYGYTF	TGTGCCAGCAGCTTGGGCGAGGACAGGGTCTATGGCTACACCTTC
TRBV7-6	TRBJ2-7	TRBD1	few	CASSLGNRGGQYF	TGTGCCAGCAGCTTAGGGAACAGGGGTGGGCAGTACTTC
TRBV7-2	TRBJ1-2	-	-	CASSFGYGGYTF	TGTGCCAGCAGCTTCGGGTACGGTGGCTACACCTTC
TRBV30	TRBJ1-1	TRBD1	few	CAWSLDRGLLNTEAFF	TGTGCCTGGAGCTTAGACAGGGGCCTACTGAACACTGAAGCTTTCTTT
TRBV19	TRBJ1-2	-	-	CASSIGGQLYGYTF	TGTGCCAGTAGTATAGGAGGGCAGCTCTATGGCTACACCTTC
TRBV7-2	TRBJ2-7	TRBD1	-	CASSSGTGAYEQYF	TGTGCCAGCAGCTCCGGGACAGGGGCCTACGAGCAGTACTTC
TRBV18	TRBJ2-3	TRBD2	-	CASSPDSSGGADTQYF	TGTGCCAGCTCACCCGATTCTAGCGGGGGGGCAGATACGCAGTATTTT
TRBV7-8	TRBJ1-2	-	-	CASSLVMGGHGYTF	TGTGCCAGCAGCTTAGTGATGGGGGGACATGGCTACACCTTC
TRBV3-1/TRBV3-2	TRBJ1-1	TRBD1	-	CACTGASNTEAFF	TGTGCCTGCACAGGGGCCTCGAACACTGAAGCTTTCTTT
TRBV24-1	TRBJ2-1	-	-	CATSAPGYNEQFF	TGTGCCACCAGTGCCCCAGGCTACAATGAGCAGTTCTTC
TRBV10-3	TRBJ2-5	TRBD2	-	CAISSGGAKETQYF	TGTGCCATCAGTAGCGGGGGGGCCAAAGAGACCCAGTACTTC
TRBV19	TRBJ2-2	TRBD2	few	CASSKAPRGGAGELFF	TGTGCCAGTAGTAAGGCCCCCCGGGGGGGTGCCGGGGAGCTGTTTTTT
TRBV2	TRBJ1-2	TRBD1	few	CANTRDREAGYTF	TGTGCCAACACCCGGGACAGGGAGGCTGGCTACACCTTC
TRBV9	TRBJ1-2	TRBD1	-	CASSVSWTGNYGYTF	TGTGCCAGCAGCGTTTCCTGGACAGGGAACTATGGCTACACCTTC
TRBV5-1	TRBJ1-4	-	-	CASSLSSNEKLFF	TGCGCCAGCAGCTTGTCCTCCAATGAAAAACTGTTTTTT
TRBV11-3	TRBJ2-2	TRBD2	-	CASSLDGTTTGELFF	TGTGCCAGCAGCTTAGACGGGACTACCACCGGGGAGCTGTTTTTT
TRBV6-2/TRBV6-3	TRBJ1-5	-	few	CASSHLSNQPQHF	TGTGCCAGCAGCCATCTTAGCAATCAGCCCCAGCATTTT
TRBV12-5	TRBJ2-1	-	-	CASGRPVGGYNEQFF	TGTGCTAGTGGTCGTCCCGTGGGAGGCTACAATGAGCAGTTCTTC
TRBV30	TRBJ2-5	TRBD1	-	CAWSPQDRVGETQYF	TGTGCCTGGAGTCCCCAGGACAGGGTGGGGGAGACCCAGTACTTC
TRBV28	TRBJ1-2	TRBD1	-	CASSSRDRDWGYTF	TGTGCCAGCAGTTCCCGGGACAGGGACTGGGGCTACACCTTC
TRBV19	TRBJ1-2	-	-	CASSITLTSLEYYGYTF	TGTGCCAGTAGTATCACCCTCACTTCCCTGGAGTATTATGGCTACACCTTC
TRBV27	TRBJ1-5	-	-	CASSEIRGRLNQPQHF	TGTGCCAGCAGTGAAATTAGGGGCCGATTAAATCAGCCCCAGCATTTT
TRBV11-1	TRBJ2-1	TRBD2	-	CASGAGVNEQFF	TGTGCCAGCGGGGCGGGGGTGAATGAGCAGTTCTTC
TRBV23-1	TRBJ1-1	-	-	CASSHWPPGSEAFF	TGCGCCAGCAGTCACTGGCCGCCAGGGTCTGAAGCTTTCTTT
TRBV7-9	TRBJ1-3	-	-	CASSLTGNTIYF	TGTGCCAGCAGCTTGACAGGAAACACCATATATTTT
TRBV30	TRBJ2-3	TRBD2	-	CAWSFTSGGADTQYF	TGTGCCTGGAGTTTTACTAGCGGGGGTGCGGATACGCAGTATTTT
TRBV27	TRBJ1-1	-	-	CASSFVREAEAFF	TGTGCCAGCAGTTTTGTCCGGGAGGCTGAAGCTTTCTTT
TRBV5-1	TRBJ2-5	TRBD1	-	CASSGTGQETQYF	TGCGCCAGCAGCGGGACAGGTCAAGAGACCCAGTACTTC
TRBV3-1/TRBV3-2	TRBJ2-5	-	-	CASSLQAPSRGETQYF	TGTGCCAGCAGCCTTCAGGCCCCGAGCCGCGGGGAGACCCAGTACTTC
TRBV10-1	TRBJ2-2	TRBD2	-	CASSEGSGGRHTGELFF	TGCGCCAGCAGTGAAGGTAGCGGGGGGAGACACACCGGGGAGCTGTTTTTT
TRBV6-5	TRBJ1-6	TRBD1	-	CASSRDRGDNSPLHF	TGTGCCAGCAGTCGGGACAGGGGCGATAATTCACCCCTCCACTTT
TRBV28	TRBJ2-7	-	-	CASSLKRVEQYF	TGTGCCAGCAGTTTAAAAAGAGTCGAGCAGTACTTC
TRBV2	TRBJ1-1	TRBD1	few	CASSERQGALTEAFF	TGTGCCAGCAGTGAACGACAGGGGGCGCTCACTGAAGCTTTCTTT
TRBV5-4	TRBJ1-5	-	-	CASSLDEIQTNQPQHF	TGTGCCAGCAGCTTGGATGAGATCCAAACCAATCAGCCCCAGCATTTT
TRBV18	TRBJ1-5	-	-	CASSPDLNQPQHF	TGTGCCAGCTCACCGGACTTAAACCAGCCCCAGCATTTT
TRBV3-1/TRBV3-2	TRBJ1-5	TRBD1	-	CASTATGEPQHF	TGTGCCAGCACCGCGACAGGGGAGCCCCAGCATTTT
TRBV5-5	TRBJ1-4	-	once	CASSLETGNSNEKLFF	TGTGCCAGCAGCTTGGAAACGGGAAACTCTAATGAAAAACTGTTTTTT
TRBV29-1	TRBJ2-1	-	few	CSVSQGYNEQFF	TGCAGCGTTTCCCAGGGATACAATGAGCAGTTCTTC
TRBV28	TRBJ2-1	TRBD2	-	CASSLLAGYFNEQFF	TGTGCCAGCAGTTTACTAGCGGGGTATTTCAATGAGCAGTTCTTC
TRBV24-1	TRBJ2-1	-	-	CATSDRGRTYNEQFF	TGTGCCACCAGTGACAGGGGTCGGACCTACAATGAGCAGTTCTTC
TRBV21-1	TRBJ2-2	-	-	CASSYQKTGENTGELFF	TGTGCCAGCAGCTATCAGAAGACAGGGGAAAACACCGGGGAGCTGTTTTTT
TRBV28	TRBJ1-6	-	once	CASTLGPGVNSPLHF	TGTGCCAGCACCCTGGGCCCAGGGGTGAATTCACCCCTCCACTTT
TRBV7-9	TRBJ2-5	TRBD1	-	CASSPWTGIEETQYF	TGTGCCAGCAGCCCTTGGACAGGAATCGAAGAGACCCAGTACTTC
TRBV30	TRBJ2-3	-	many	CAWSLQGFMDTQYF	TGTGCCTGGAGTCTACAGGGTTTCATGGATACGCAGTATTTT
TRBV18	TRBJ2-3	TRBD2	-	CASSPMTSGGNTDTQYF	TGTGCCAGCTCACCCATGACTAGCGGGGGAAACACAGATACGCAGTATTTT